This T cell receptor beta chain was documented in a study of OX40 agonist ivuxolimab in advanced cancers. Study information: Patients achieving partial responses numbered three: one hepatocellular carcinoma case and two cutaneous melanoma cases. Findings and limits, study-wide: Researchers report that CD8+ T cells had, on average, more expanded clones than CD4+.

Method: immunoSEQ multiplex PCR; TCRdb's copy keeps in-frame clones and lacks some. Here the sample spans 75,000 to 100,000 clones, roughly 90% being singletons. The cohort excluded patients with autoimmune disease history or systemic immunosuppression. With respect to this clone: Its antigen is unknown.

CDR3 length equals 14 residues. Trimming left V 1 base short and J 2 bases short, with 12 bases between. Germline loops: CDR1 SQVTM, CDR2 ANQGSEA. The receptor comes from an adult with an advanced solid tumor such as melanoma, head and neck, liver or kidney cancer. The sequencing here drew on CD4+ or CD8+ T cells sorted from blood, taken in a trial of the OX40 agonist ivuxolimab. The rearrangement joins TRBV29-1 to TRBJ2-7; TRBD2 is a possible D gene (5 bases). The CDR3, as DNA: TGCAGCGTTGAAGTTGGTTCGGAGGCCTACGAGCAGTACTTC. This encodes CSVEVGSEAYEQYF.